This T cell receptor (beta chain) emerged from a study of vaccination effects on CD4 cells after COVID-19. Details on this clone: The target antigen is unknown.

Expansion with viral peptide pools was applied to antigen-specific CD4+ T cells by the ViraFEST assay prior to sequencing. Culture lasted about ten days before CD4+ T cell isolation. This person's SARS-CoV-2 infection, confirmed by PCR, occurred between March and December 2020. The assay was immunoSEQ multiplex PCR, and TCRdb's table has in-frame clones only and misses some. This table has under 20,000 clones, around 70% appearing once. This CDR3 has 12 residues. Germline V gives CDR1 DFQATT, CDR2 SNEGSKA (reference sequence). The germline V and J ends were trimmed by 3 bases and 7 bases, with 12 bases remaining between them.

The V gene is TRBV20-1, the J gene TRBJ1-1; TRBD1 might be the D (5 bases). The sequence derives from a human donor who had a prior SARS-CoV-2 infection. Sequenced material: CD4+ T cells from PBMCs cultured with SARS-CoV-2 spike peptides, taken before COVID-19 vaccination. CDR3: CSASLGTGEAFF. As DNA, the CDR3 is TGCAGTGCTAGTTTAGGCACAGGTGAAGCTTTCTTT.